The following is a T cell receptor (beta chain) sequence with its context. This entry comes from a study of blood T cell repertoires in COVID-19. Overall study context: Specimens from acute and convalescent COVID-19 originated in the United States, Italy and Spain. PBMCs, B-cell-depleted T cells, or T cells provided the cDNA or gDNA that made up the material.

Germline V gene data show CDR1 as LNHDA and CDR2 as SQIVND (reference sequence). Trimming stripped 10 bases from V and 2 bases from J, with 14 bases between. CDR3 size: 14 residues. As originally analysed: Amplifying reference gene primers gave estimates of nucleated cell counts. Produced via immunoSEQ multiplex PCR; TCRdb's table is partial and in-frame only. That table supplies the V and J calls and clone size; D and trimming were determined from the DNA. The sample includes 220,000 or so clones, 84% of them seen just once. What was sequenced was peripheral blood. The rearrangement links TRBV19 to TRBJ2-2, with D maybe TRBD2 (5 bases). The source is a woman aged 60 to 75 who had recovered from COVID-19. The CDR3 nucleotides read TGTGCCACCGGTGTGGAGGCCAACACCGGGGAGCTGTTTTTT. It specifies CATGVEANTGELFF.